The present T cell receptor (beta chain) was sequenced within a study of blood T cells in healthy people across ages (dated by TCRdb to about 2015). Regarding the research as a whole: Template switching captured roughly one uniquely barcoded TCR beta cDNA molecule per two T cells in model experiments. The donors were divided into four age groups: young (average roughly 17 years), middle-aged (approximately 41), aged (approximately 59) and long-lived (roughly 82). To avoid experimental bias, donors of different ages were randomly spread across the sequencing lanes. Age-related changes in TCR beta repertoire diversity were measured in the study by deep sequencing normalized with unique cDNA molecular identifiers. Using the same blood draw, the study looked at two additional independent replicas of 1 million unique cDNA reads for two donors, one aged 18 to 30 and the other aged 80 or older.

This clonotype was seen more than once but under ten times. Its specific antigen is unknown. One base away there is no much larger clone; base qualities are not given. Trimming takes 1 base off V and 5 bases off J; junction bases not matched to a gene: 4. Taken from cysteine to phenylalanine, the CDR3 has 15 residues. The kept DNA is CDR3 alone, 45 bases in frame from the first base. The germline V gene gives CDR1 as SGHRS and CDR2 as YFSETQ. The roughly 39 donors, aged about 6 to 100 years, were systemically healthy Caucasian individuals from Russia. Each donor gave 9 to 10 milliliters of peripheral blood, collected into EDTA-treated Vacutainer tubes. PBMCs were isolated by Ficoll-Paque density-gradient centrifugation, with at least 6.5 million obtained per sample. Trizol reagent was used to extract total RNA from the PBMCs, yielding at least 5.5 micrograms per sample. The percentages of naive CD45RAhigh/CD27high T cells were determined by flow cytometry on a PBMC aliquot from every donor.

Points the paper makes about the study in general: Because donor CMV infection status was unknown, age-related changes in expanded clonotypes were potentially confounded. Total diversity estimates from one million sequenced T cells were considered lower bounds and underestimates. There was a strong correlation between observed TCR beta diversity and the percentage of naive T cells measured by flow cytometry. Conclusive comparison of naive and antigen-experienced compartments was prevented by the profiling of bulk unsorted PBMCs. The long-lived group showed more naive CD4+ T cells, fewer expanded clones and increased TCR diversity than the aged group, suggesting age selection. Observed TCR beta diversity per million T cells fell roughly linearly with age, and a significant reduction was already apparent by age around 40.

Library creation used 5' RACE. The instrument was an Illumina HiSeq 2500. The second PCR ran for about 6 to 12 cycles and used a J-beta primer mix along with a sample-barcoded 5' primer. Each TCR beta cDNA molecule received a unique molecular identifier from a template-switch 5' adaptor carrying 12 random nucleotides. At least 2.5 million CDR3-containing paired-end reads were obtained from each sample. The Mint cDNA synthesis kit, primed by a TRBC-specific oligonucleotide, was used to synthesize first-strand cDNA from all RNA. Following uracil-DNA glycosylase treatment, a first 18-cycle PCR with universal primers M1SS and BC2_uni_R was performed on all cDNA. The authors' analysis ran thus. For normalization, 1 million high-quality reads were randomly selected from each sample, with every read carrying a distinct molecular identifier. Reads sharing molecular identifiers were discarded rather than binned into consensus sequences. MiTCR, run with a Q25 quality threshold and the strictest error-elimination algorithm, handled CDR3 identification, clonotype clustering and error correction. A nonparametric unseen species model with Euler transformation was used to estimate lower-bound total TCR beta diversity. The public reads were reanalyzed by TCRdb: fastp trimming at Q25, MiXCR alignment, in-frame beta chains only. Under each unique CDR3 protein, matching rows form one entry showing the most common genes and DNA. For this entry, the V and J calls and clone size follow TCRdb and not the study's own pipeline. For this sample the table gives around 1.7 million distinct CDR3 sequences, of which about 28% were detected only once. About 8% of the sample lies in the top ten.

The rearranged segments are TRBV5-1 and TRBJ2-1, with TRBD2 matching 9 junction bases. The source material was blood. The source of this sequence is a woman younger than 45 in good health. The nucleotide sequence is given as TGCGCCAGCAGCTTGCTAAGCGGGGGGCACAATGAGCAGTTCTTC. This sequence encodes CASSLLSGGHNEQFF.